This TCR beta chain was recorded in a study of CD8+ T cells in alopecia areata. Study conclusions and caveats: It was lesional scalp, especially alopecia totalis/universalis, that showed higher clonality than normal scalp. Mice showed clearer TCR sharing than patients did, a gap that was possibly HLA-related.

RNA extraction and reverse transcription yielded cDNA as sequencing template. Only in-frame clones appear in the TCRdb table, and some are missing; sequencing was by immunoSEQ multiplex PCR. This table holds some 25,000 clones, about 47% found once. Peripheral blood and lesional scalp punch biopsies came from alopecia areata patients. T lymphocytes (CD4+ and CD8+) were sorted from PBMCs. As regards this clone: The antigen remains unidentified.

CDR3 size: 14 residues. Unmatched junction bases numbered 6, after V lost 5 bases and J lost 4 bases. CDR1 PRHDT and CDR2 FYEKMQ come from the germline V gene (reference sequence). The sequenced material came from NKG2D-high CD8+ T cells sorted from blood. This clonotype was sampled from a human donor with alopecia areata. The chain couples TRBV13 to TRBJ2-5; TRBD2 matches at 8 bases. The chain's CDR3 is CASSPSLAGETQYF. The CDR3 nucleotides are TGTGCCAGCAGCCCCTCCCTAGCGGGAGAGACCCAGTACTTC.